The next 4 T cell receptor beta chains were all read from a single sample in a study of regulatory T cells in long-lasting Graves disease. The time point denotes: newly diagnosed GD, antithyroid drugs for less than 3 months. From PBMCs, RNA was extracted and then used to make the TCR library. CDR3-region Arm-PCR and iRepertoire HTBI primers produced the TCR beta libraries. TCRdb re-analysed the multiplex PCR reads in MiXCR, keeping a single row per CDR3 protein. The table includes around 470,000 distinct CDR3 sequences, about 15% detected once. These sequences were also reported in another study, on T cells in Graves' hyperthyroidism and ophthalmopathy.

The sample consisted of peripheral blood mononuclear cells (PBMCs), taken at new diagnosis, from a patient treated with antithyroid drugs. The receptors here all came from a woman aged 45-65 years with Graves disease.

This sequence joins TRBV28 and TRBJ2-1; 11 nucleotides line up with TRBD2. The CDR3 is 16 amino acids. V shed 4 bases, J shed 9 bases, and the junction held 11 bases outside the gene matches. Looked up from germline, CDR1 is MDHEN and CDR2 is SYDVKM. The CDR3 sequence: CASSSGRLAGGSEQFF. The CDR3 DNA reads as TGTGCCAGCAGTTCCGGGAGGCTAGCGGGAGGTAGTGAGCAGTTCTTC.

This clonotype was observed a few times. Its ends do not fully match the called genes, so a read error is possible. The V and J genes are TRBV11-3 and TRBJ2-3; maybe TRBD2 (5 bases). The germline gives CDR1 SGHNT, CDR2 YENEEA. CDR3 length: 16 amino acids. The CDR3, as DNA: TGTGCCAGCAGCTTATCAAGCGGCCAAAACACAGATGCGCAGTATTTT. Encoded protein: CASSLSSGQNTDAQYF.

This clonotype was seen many times. The chain employs TRBV10-3 and TRBJ2-5; TRBD2 agrees at 11 bases. Trimming removed 0 bases from V and 0 bases from J; junction bases left unmatched: 0. The germline CDR1 and CDR2 sequences are ENHRY and SYGVKD. The CDR3 length is 16 residues. The CDR3 sequence is CAISESSGRDQETQYF. The CDR3, as DNA: TGTGCCATCAGTGAGTCTAGCGGGAGGGACCAAGAGACCCAGTACTTC.

V and J are TRBV6-1 and TRBJ2-3; 10 bases fit TRBD2. CDR3 size: 17 residues. The germline V gene has CDR1 MNHNS and CDR2 SASEGT. Losses at the gene ends were 2 bases for V and 4 bases for J; bases not matched to a gene: 9. CDR3 coding DNA: TGTGCCAGCAGTGAAACGTGGGGGACTAGCGAGGCAGATACGCAGTATTTT. Its translation is CASSETWGTSEADTQYF.